The 8 T cell receptor beta chains in this list originate from one sample, sequenced in a study of shared clonotypes between healthy human individuals. Repertoires were generated with immunoSEQ multiplex PCR, while TCRdb's copy carries only in-frame clones and drops some. The top ten clones hold about 1.5% of a sample with over a million clones, about 75% of them seen once. Sequences were obtained from memory CD4+ T cells sorted from blood. This sample's subset: CD45RA-negative fraction. Source of these receptors: a man between 18 and 35 years old in good health.

The J gene is TRBJ1-2, the V gene TRBV25-1, with 11 bases that match TRBD1. Germline lookup yields CDR1 MGHDK and CDR2 SYGVNS. The CDR3 covers 16 residues. J gave up 3 bases and V 3 bases, and 6 bases lay outside the gene matches. DNA of the CDR3: TGTGCCAGCAGTGACTCTGCGGGACAGGGGGACTATGGCTACACCTTC. Translating gives CASSDSAGQGDYGYTF.

There are a few counts of this clone. This chain uses TRBV5-6 with TRBJ2-7; 10 nucleotides align to TRBD1. The CDR3 is 13 residues long. V was pared by 8 bases and J by 2 bases, with 4 bases of the junction left unmatched. Germline CDR1 is SGHDT and CDR2 is YYEEEE. The CDR3 coding sequence is TGTGCCAGTAGGGACAGGGGAGCCTACGAGCAGTACTTC. Protein: CASRDRGAYEQYF. Looking up the rest from reference TRBV5-6 and TRBJ2-7 gives the full variable domain: DAGVTQSPTHLIKTRGQQVTLRCSPKSGHDTVSWYQQALGQGPQFIFQYYEEEERQRGNFPDRFSGHQFPNYSSELNVNALLLGDSALYLCASRDRGAYEQYFGPGTRLTVT.

This clone was observed a few times. The chain combines TRBV28 with TRBJ2-7; 7 bases are shared with TRBD2. With V trimmed by 1 base and J by 2 bases, 5 bases remained unmatched. Germline V gene data show CDR1 as MDHEN and CDR2 as SYDVKM. This CDR3 comprises 15 residues. CDR3 loop: CASSLLASGPYEQYF. CDR3 in DNA: TGTGCCAGCAGTTTATTGGCTAGCGGTCCCTACGAGCAGTACTTC.

The CDR3 spells CASSTDKSYGYTF. Written as DNA, the CDR3 is TGTGCCAGTAGTACCGACAAGTCCTATGGCTACACCTTC. The rearrangement uses TRBV19 and TRBJ1-2; D unclear. Trimming took off 4 bases at V and 4 bases at J, with 10 bases between the two ends. Germline CDR1 LNHDA, CDR2 SQIVND (reference sequence). CDR3 length: 13 amino acids.

The sample holds a few counts of this clone. Other DNA sequences in the sample encode the same CDR3. The rearrangement uses TRBV30 and TRBJ2-7; D is unclear. Trimming left V 5 bases short and J 0 bases short, with 8 bases between. CDR1 and CDR2 from the germline V gene are GTSNPN and SVGIG (reference sequence). CDR3 length equals 12 residues. CDR3 loop: CAWRTNSYEQYF. The CDR3 DNA reads as TGTGCCTGGCGGACCAACTCCTACGAGCAGTACTTC.

This chain joins TRBV10-3 and TRBJ1-3; no clear D. The germline gives CDR1 ENHRY, CDR2 SYGVKD. The CDR3 totals 15 residues. V was clipped by 5 bases and J by 1 base, with 12 bases between them. This CDR3 reads CAISNGLDSGNTIYF. In DNA, the CDR3 is TGTGCCATCAGTAACGGACTCGATTCTGGAAACACCATATATTTT.

This clone has just a few counts. The chain is built from TRBV5-1 and TRBJ1-6; no firm D call. The length of the CDR3 is 15 residues. CDR1 SGHRS and CDR2 YFSETQ come from the germline V gene. V shed 0 bases and J shed 8 bases, with 12 bases lying between them. CDR3 DNA: TGCGCCAGCAGCTTGGTTTTACGGGCTTATTCACCCCTCCACTTT. This encodes CASSLVLRAYSPLHF.

This chain joins TRBV7-9 and TRBJ1-1; no firm D call. There are 12 residues in the CDR3. V was clipped by 5 bases and J by 3 bases, with 7 bases between them. Germline V gene sequence: CDR1 SEHNR, CDR2 FQNEAQ (reference sequence). CDR3 DNA sequence: TGTGCCAGCAGCCCGGGGTACACTGAAGCTTTCTTT. Encoded protein: CASSPGYTEAFF.